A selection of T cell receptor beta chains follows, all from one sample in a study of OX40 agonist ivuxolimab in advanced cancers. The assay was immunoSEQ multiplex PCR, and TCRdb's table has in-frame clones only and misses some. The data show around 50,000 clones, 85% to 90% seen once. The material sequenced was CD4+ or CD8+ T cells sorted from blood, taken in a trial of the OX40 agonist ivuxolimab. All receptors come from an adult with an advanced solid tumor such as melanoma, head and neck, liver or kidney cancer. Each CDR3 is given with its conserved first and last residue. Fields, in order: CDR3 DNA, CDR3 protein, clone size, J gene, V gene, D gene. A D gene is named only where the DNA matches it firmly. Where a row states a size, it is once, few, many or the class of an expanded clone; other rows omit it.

cdr3_nt: TGCGCCAGCAGCCAAGATGCTCTGGACAGGTCTAGCTCTGGAAACACCATATATTTT
cdr3_aa: CASSQDALDRSSSGNTIYF
clone_size: .
j_call: TRBJ1-3
v_call: TRBV4-1
d_call: TRBD1

cdr3_nt: TGTGCCAGTACCGCGGAAAGGGCTGGAGACCCCTATGGCTACACCTTC
cdr3_aa: CASTAERAGDPYGYTF
clone_size: .
j_call: TRBJ1-2
v_call: TRBV19
d_call: .

cdr3_nt: TGCAGTGCTAGGGTTTTAGAGACCCAGTACTTC
cdr3_aa: CSARVLETQYF
clone_size: few
j_call: TRBJ2-5
v_call: TRBV20-1
d_call: .

cdr3_nt: TGTGCCAGCAGCCTAGGGACAGGGGGATTTATTAACACCGGGGAGCTGTTTTTT
cdr3_aa: CASSLGTGGFINTGELFF
clone_size: .
j_call: TRBJ2-2
v_call: TRBV7-9
d_call: TRBD1

cdr3_nt: TGCGCCAGCAGTGAGGCATTGGGGACTACGGAAAGCTACGAGCAGTACTTC
cdr3_aa: CASSEALGTTESYEQYF
clone_size: .
j_call: TRBJ2-7
v_call: TRBV10-2
d_call: TRBD2

cdr3_nt: TGTGCCAGCAGCAAGGTGCGGGGGTGCCAAGAGACCCAGTACTTC
cdr3_aa: CASSKVRGCQETQYF
clone_size: .
j_call: TRBJ2-5
v_call: TRBV21-1
d_call: .

cdr3_nt: TGTGCCAGCTCACCGGGCGCGCGGAGCAATCAGCCCCAGCATTTT
cdr3_aa: CASSPGARSNQPQHF
clone_size: .
j_call: TRBJ1-5
v_call: TRBV18
d_call: .

cdr3_nt: TGTGCCAGCAGGGATCCTAACACAGATACGCAGTATTTT
cdr3_aa: CASRDPNTDTQYF
clone_size: .
j_call: TRBJ2-3
v_call: TRBV6-5
d_call: .

cdr3_nt: TGTGCCAGCAGCCGAGGACTAGCGGGAAACTACGAGCAGTACTTC
cdr3_aa: CASSRGLAGNYEQYF
clone_size: .
j_call: TRBJ2-7
v_call: TRBV5-4
d_call: TRBD2

cdr3_nt: TGTGCCAGCAGTGAATTGGGGGTAGCGGGAGAAAAAGAGACCCAGTACTTC
cdr3_aa: CASSELGVAGEKETQYF
clone_size: .
j_call: TRBJ2-5
v_call: TRBV25-1
d_call: TRBD2

cdr3_nt: TGTGCCTGGAGTGTCTCAGGGATTATGGACGAGCAGTACTTC
cdr3_aa: CAWSVSGIMDEQYF
clone_size: .
j_call: TRBJ2-7
v_call: TRBV30
d_call: .

cdr3_nt: TGTGCCAGCAGTGTTCTTAGAAATGAGCAGTTCTTC
cdr3_aa: CASSVLRNEQFF
clone_size: .
j_call: TRBJ2-1
v_call: TRBV6-1
d_call: .

cdr3_nt: TGTGCCAGCTCACGGGCCCTCCAGGACACCGGGGAGCTGTTTTTT
cdr3_aa: CASSRALQDTGELFF
clone_size: .
j_call: TRBJ2-2
v_call: TRBV19
d_call: .

cdr3_nt: TGTGCCAGCAGTGGGACTAGCGGGGGAAACGAGCAGTACTTC
cdr3_aa: CASSGTSGGNEQYF
clone_size: .
j_call: TRBJ2-7
v_call: TRBV11-2
d_call: TRBD2

cdr3_nt: TGCAGCGTTGCTTTTCCAGGGCCCACCGGGGAGCTGTTTTTT
cdr3_aa: CSVAFPGPTGELFF
clone_size: .
j_call: TRBJ2-2
v_call: TRBV29-1
d_call: .

cdr3_nt: TGTGCCTGGAGTTCAGCCGCTGGGGCCAACGTCCTGACTTTC
cdr3_aa: CAWSSAAGANVLTF
clone_size: once
j_call: TRBJ2-6
v_call: TRBV30
d_call: .

cdr3_nt: TGTGCCAGCAGCTTAGCGGCGGGGGGTGGCACAGATACGCAGTATTTT
cdr3_aa: CASSLAAGGGTDTQYF
clone_size: .
j_call: TRBJ2-3
v_call: TRBV11-3
d_call: TRBD2

cdr3_nt: TGTGCCAGCAGCTTAACGGCGCTAAGCTCCTATAATTCACCCCTCCACTTT
cdr3_aa: CASSLTALSSYNSPLHF
clone_size: .
j_call: TRBJ1-6
v_call: TRBV11-2
d_call: .

cdr3_nt: TGTGCCAGCAGCTCTGGGGGACAGGGATCAGATACGCAGTATTTT
cdr3_aa: CASSSGGQGSDTQYF
clone_size: .
j_call: TRBJ2-3
v_call: TRBV7-9
d_call: TRBD1

cdr3_nt: TGTGCCTGGGACAGGGGGTATAATGAAAAACTGTTTTTT
cdr3_aa: CAWDRGYNEKLFF
clone_size: .
j_call: TRBJ1-4
v_call: TRBV30
d_call: TRBD1

cdr3_nt: TGTGCCAGCAGTGACACAGGGAAGGTCAACACCATATATTTT
cdr3_aa: CASSDTGKVNTIYF
clone_size: few
j_call: TRBJ1-3
v_call: TRBV6-5
d_call: .

cdr3_nt: TGCGCCAGCAGCTTGGATGGGGATCCCACCTACGAGCAGTACTTC
cdr3_aa: CASSLDGDPTYEQYF
clone_size: .
j_call: TRBJ2-7
v_call: TRBV5-1
d_call: .

cdr3_nt: TGTGCCAGCACCCCTCCGGAACTAGCGGTCACCGGGGAGCTGTTTTTT
cdr3_aa: CASTPPELAVTGELFF
clone_size: .
j_call: TRBJ2-2
v_call: TRBV5-4
d_call: TRBD2

cdr3_nt: TGTGCCGCATCCCCGGAGGACAGGGTCGAAGAGACCCAGTACTTC
cdr3_aa: CAASPEDRVEETQYF
clone_size: .
j_call: TRBJ2-5
v_call: TRBV6-6
d_call: TRBD1

cdr3_nt: TGCAGCGTTCCCCAGCGGGTCCTCACAGATACGCAGTATTTT
cdr3_aa: CSVPQRVLTDTQYF
clone_size: once
j_call: TRBJ2-3
v_call: TRBV29-1
d_call: .

cdr3_nt: TGTGCCGCCGGGCGCAGGGAGTACCGCACCGGGGAGCTGTTTTTT
cdr3_aa: CAAGRREYRTGELFF
clone_size: .
j_call: TRBJ2-2
v_call: TRBV19
d_call: .

cdr3_nt: TGTGCCAGCAGCCAAGGCCGGGGGGGCCCCGGGTACAATGAGCAGTTCTTC
cdr3_aa: CASSQGRGGPGYNEQFF
clone_size: .
j_call: TRBJ2-1
v_call: TRBV11-2
d_call: TRBD2

cdr3_nt: TGTGCCATCAGTGTGGGGGAAGAGACCCAGTACTTC
cdr3_aa: CAISVGEETQYF
clone_size: .
j_call: TRBJ2-5
v_call: TRBV10-3
d_call: .

cdr3_nt: TGTGCCAGCTCACCATTTCAGGACGCGAACACCGGGGAGCTGTTTTTT
cdr3_aa: CASSPFQDANTGELFF
clone_size: .
j_call: TRBJ2-2
v_call: TRBV18
d_call: .

cdr3_nt: TGTGCCAGCAGCCTCGAACCTAGCGGGAGGACGCGCGATACGCAGTATTTT
cdr3_aa: CASSLEPSGRTRDTQYF
clone_size: .
j_call: TRBJ2-3
v_call: TRBV7-3
d_call: TRBD2

cdr3_nt: TGCGCCAGCAGTGTTGCGGGAGCATCCAATGAGCAGTTCTTC
cdr3_aa: CASSVAGASNEQFF
clone_size: .
j_call: TRBJ2-1
v_call: TRBV10-2
d_call: TRBD2

cdr3_nt: TGTGCCAGCAGGGAGGTGGGCACCTCCTACGAGCAGTACTTC
cdr3_aa: CASREVGTSYEQYF
clone_size: .
j_call: TRBJ2-7
v_call: TRBV6-1
d_call: .

cdr3_nt: TGTGCCAGCTCACCGGCCAGGTCTTCACCCGGGGAGCTGTTTTTT
cdr3_aa: CASSPARSSPGELFF
clone_size: .
j_call: TRBJ2-2
v_call: TRBV18
d_call: .

cdr3_nt: TGCGCCAGCAGTGGGATTAAAGGACAGGGGGTCTACGAGCAGTACTTC
cdr3_aa: CASSGIKGQGVYEQYF
clone_size: once
j_call: TRBJ2-7
v_call: TRBV10-1
d_call: TRBD1

cdr3_nt: TGTGCCAGCAGCTTAGGGACAGGGACAGATACGCAGTATTTT
cdr3_aa: CASSLGTGTDTQYF
clone_size: .
j_call: TRBJ2-3
v_call: TRBV11-2
d_call: TRBD1

cdr3_nt: TGCGCCAGCAGTGGAGGCGGACAAGAGACCCAGTACTTC
cdr3_aa: CASSGGGQETQYF
clone_size: .
j_call: TRBJ2-5
v_call: TRBV10-1
d_call: .

cdr3_nt: TGCGCCAGCAGACAACAGTCGACAGGGGACGGTGAGCAGTTCTTC
cdr3_aa: CASRQQSTGDGEQFF
clone_size: .
j_call: TRBJ2-1
v_call: TRBV5-1
d_call: TRBD1

cdr3_nt: TGCGCCAGCAGCTTGGGATCCATCTACTCCTACGAGCAGTACTTC
cdr3_aa: CASSLGSIYSYEQYF
clone_size: .
j_call: TRBJ2-7
v_call: TRBV5-1
d_call: .

cdr3_nt: TGTGCCAGCAGTCAAGCCGGGACTCCCACCGGGGAGCTGTTTTTT
cdr3_aa: CASSQAGTPTGELFF
clone_size: .
j_call: TRBJ2-2
v_call: TRBV27
d_call: .

cdr3_nt: TGTGCCTGGAGTGTACAGGGGCTGGACACTGAAGCTTTCTTT
cdr3_aa: CAWSVQGLDTEAFF
clone_size: .
j_call: TRBJ1-1
v_call: TRBV30
d_call: TRBD1

cdr3_nt: TGTGCCAGCATAAAAGGACAGGGAGGAGATACGCAGTATTTT
cdr3_aa: CASIKGQGGDTQYF
clone_size: .
j_call: TRBJ2-3
v_call: TRBV2
d_call: TRBD1

cdr3_nt: TGTGCCAGCAGTTACGAGGGGCCCCACACTGAAGCTTTCTTT
cdr3_aa: CASSYEGPHTEAFF
clone_size: .
j_call: TRBJ1-1
v_call: TRBV6-6
d_call: .

cdr3_nt: TGTGCCAGTAGTATGTCAGGGGAAACAGATACGCAGTATTTT
cdr3_aa: CASSMSGETDTQYF
clone_size: .
j_call: TRBJ2-3
v_call: TRBV19
d_call: .

cdr3_nt: TGTGCCAGAACCACCCTCTTAAAGCGGGGGGCGGAAGATACGCAGTATTTT
cdr3_aa: CARTTLLKRGAEDTQYF
clone_size: .
j_call: TRBJ2-3
v_call: TRBV5-3
d_call: TRBD2

cdr3_nt: TGTGCCAGCAGCTGGACTAGCGGGGGGCCGGTGGAGACCCAGTACTTC
cdr3_aa: CASSWTSGGPVETQYF
clone_size: few
j_call: TRBJ2-5
v_call: TRBV11-1
d_call: TRBD2

cdr3_nt: TGTGCCAGCAGTTTACCGGGTCAGGCCTTTAACGAGCAGTACTTC
cdr3_aa: CASSLPGQAFNEQYF
clone_size: .
j_call: TRBJ2-7
v_call: TRBV28
d_call: .

cdr3_nt: TGTGCCAGCAGTTTCGGGCGGGGGGGCTCAGAGACCCAGTACTTC
cdr3_aa: CASSFGRGGSETQYF
clone_size: .
j_call: TRBJ2-5
v_call: TRBV27
d_call: TRBD2

cdr3_nt: TGTGCCACCAGCAGAGACCGACTCACAGATACGCAGTATTTT
cdr3_aa: CATSRDRLTDTQYF
clone_size: .
j_call: TRBJ2-3
v_call: TRBV15
d_call: .

cdr3_nt: TGTGCCAGCAGTGGCCCTACAAGGCCCCTTGCGGACGAGCAGTACTTC
cdr3_aa: CASSGPTRPLADEQYF
clone_size: .
j_call: TRBJ2-7
v_call: TRBV25-1
d_call: .

cdr3_nt: TGTGCCAGCAGCCCGCCGCTAGCGGGAGTAATAGATACGCAGTATTTT
cdr3_aa: CASSPPLAGVIDTQYF
clone_size: .
j_call: TRBJ2-3
v_call: TRBV28
d_call: TRBD2

cdr3_nt: TGTGCCAGCAGCCCTGGGGGGGCTAGCGGCCTCTCCGCCGGGGAGCTGTTTTTT
cdr3_aa: CASSPGGASGLSAGELFF
clone_size: .
j_call: TRBJ2-2
v_call: TRBV11-3
d_call: .

cdr3_nt: TGTGCCAGTAGGTCAACGGGACAGGAAAGAGCTAACTATGGCTACACCTTC
cdr3_aa: CASRSTGQERANYGYTF
clone_size: .
j_call: TRBJ1-2
v_call: TRBV19
d_call: TRBD1

cdr3_nt: TGTGCCAGCACCCAGACTAGCGGGGGCTACGAGCAGTACTTC
cdr3_aa: CASTQTSGGYEQYF
clone_size: .
j_call: TRBJ2-7
v_call: TRBV6-6
d_call: TRBD2

cdr3_nt: TGCGCCAGCAGCTACCTTCTAGGGGCCAGTCTTTTGGGGCCGAATTCACCCCTCCACTTT
cdr3_aa: CASSYLLGASLLGPNSPLHF
clone_size: .
j_call: TRBJ1-6
v_call: TRBV5-1
d_call: .

cdr3_nt: TGTGCCAGCTCCGGGACAGGAGGCTACGAGCAGTACTTC
cdr3_aa: CASSGTGGYEQYF
clone_size: .
j_call: TRBJ2-7
v_call: TRBV19
d_call: TRBD1